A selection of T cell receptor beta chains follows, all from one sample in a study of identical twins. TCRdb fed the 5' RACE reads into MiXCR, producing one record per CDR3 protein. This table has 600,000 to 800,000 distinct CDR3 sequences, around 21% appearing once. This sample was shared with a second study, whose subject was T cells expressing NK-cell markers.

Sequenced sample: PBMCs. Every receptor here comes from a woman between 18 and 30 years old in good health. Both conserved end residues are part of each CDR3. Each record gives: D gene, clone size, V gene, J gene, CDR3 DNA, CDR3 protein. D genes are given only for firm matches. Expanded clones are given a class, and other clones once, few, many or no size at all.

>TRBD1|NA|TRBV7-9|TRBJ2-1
TGTGCCAGCAGCGGCCGGGACAGGGGGCCTGCCTCTGAGCAGTTCTTC
CASSGRDRGPASEQFF
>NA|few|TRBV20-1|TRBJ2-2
TGCAGTGCTAGACAGGGGCTTCTCACCGGGGAGCTGTTTTTT
CSARQGLLTGELFF
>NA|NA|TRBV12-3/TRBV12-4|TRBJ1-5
TGTGCCAGCAGTTTAAAAGGGGCGGCTCAGCCCCAGCATTTT
CASSLKGAAQPQHF
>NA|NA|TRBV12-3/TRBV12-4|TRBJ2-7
TGTGCCAGCAGTTTAGCATTTCACGAGCAGTACTTC
CASSLAFHEQYF
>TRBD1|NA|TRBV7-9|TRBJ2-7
TGTGCCAGCAGCTCCGACAGGGGCGGTCACGAGCAGTACTTC
CASSSDRGGHEQYF
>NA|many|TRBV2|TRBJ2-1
TGTGCCAGCAGTGAGTTAGCCGTACGCAATGAGCAGTTCTTC
CASSELAVRNEQFF
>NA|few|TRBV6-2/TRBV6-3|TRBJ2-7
TGTGCCAGCAGTTGGGCGGCGATAGCCTACGAGCAGTACTTC
CASSWAAIAYEQYF
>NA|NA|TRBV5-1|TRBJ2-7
TGCGCCAGCGCCGACAGCTTCTACGAGCAGTACTTC
CASADSFYEQYF
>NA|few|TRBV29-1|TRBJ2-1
TGCAGCGTTGGGGCTCGACAGCTATACAATGAGCAGTTCTTC
CSVGARQLYNEQFF
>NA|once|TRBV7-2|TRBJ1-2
TGTGCCAGCAGCTTAGCCCCTCCCTATAACTATGGCTACACCTTC
CASSLAPPYNYGYTF
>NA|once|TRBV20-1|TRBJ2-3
TGCAGAGCTAGAGGACTTTTACCGAGCACAGATACGCAGTATTTT
CRARGLLPSTDTQYF
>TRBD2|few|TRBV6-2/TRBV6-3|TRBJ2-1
TGTGCCACCCTAGCGGGAGTAGTTGAGCAGTTCTTC
CATLAGVVEQFF
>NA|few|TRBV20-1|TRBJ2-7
TGCAGTGCTAGAGAAATTGGGGGACGGTCTTACTCCTACGAGCAGTACTTC
CSAREIGGRSYSYEQYF
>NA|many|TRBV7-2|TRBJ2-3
TGTGCCAGCAGCTTAGAACCGACAGATACGCAGTATTTT
CASSLEPTDTQYF
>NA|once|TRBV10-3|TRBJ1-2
TGTGCCATCAAGACAGGCGGCTATGGCTACACCTTC
CAIKTGGYGYTF
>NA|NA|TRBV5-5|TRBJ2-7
TGTGCCAGCAGCTATCTATTCGGGAACTACGAGCAGTACTTC
CASSYLFGNYEQYF
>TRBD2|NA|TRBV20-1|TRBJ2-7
TGCAGTGCAGAACGGGAGGGCCCCGAGCAGTACTTC
CSAEREGPEQYF
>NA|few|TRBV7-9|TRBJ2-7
TGTGCCAGCAGCAACCCCTCGGAGGTTCGCTACGAGCAGTACTTC
CASSNPSEVRYEQYF
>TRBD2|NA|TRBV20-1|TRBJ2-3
TGCAGTGCTACTGAAAGCGGGAGGGCCCGAGATACGCAGTATTTT
CSATESGRARDTQYF
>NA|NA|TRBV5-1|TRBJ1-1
TGCGCCAGCAGCTTGGCGGCTCCGCGGACCGAAGCTTTCTTT
CASSLAAPRTEAFF
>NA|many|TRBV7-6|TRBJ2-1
TGTGCCAGCAGCTTAGGCGCGGGAAGCTCCTACAATGAGCAGTTCTTC
CASSLGAGSSYNEQFF
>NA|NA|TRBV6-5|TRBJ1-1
TGTGCCAGCAGTTACACCGGGGGGCGCGCTGAAGCTTTCTTT
CASSYTGGRAEAFF
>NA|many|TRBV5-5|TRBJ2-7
TGTGCCAGCAGCTTGGGAAGAAAGGACGAGCAGTACTTC
CASSLGRKDEQYF
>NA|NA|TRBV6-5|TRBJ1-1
TGTGCCAGCAGTTACTCCGCACAGATCAGCGGGACTGAAGCTTTCTTT
CASSYSAQISGTEAFF
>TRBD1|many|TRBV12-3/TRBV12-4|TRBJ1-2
TGTGCCAGCAGTTTCAGGGACAGGGTAGGGTATGGCTACACCTTC
CASSFRDRVGYGYTF
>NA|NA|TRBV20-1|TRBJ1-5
TGCAGTGCTAGAGAGGGGGCCCCTCATCAGCCCCAGCATTTT
CSAREGAPHQPQHF
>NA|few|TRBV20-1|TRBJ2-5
TGCAGTGCCCACGACAGGACCGAACAAGAGACCCAGTACTTC
CSAHDRTEQETQYF
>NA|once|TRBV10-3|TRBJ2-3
TGTGCCATCAGTGAGTCTGATGACTGGGGCACAGATACGCAGTATTTT
CAISESDDWGTDTQYF
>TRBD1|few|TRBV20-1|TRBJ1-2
TGCAGTGCTAGCGATAGGGGGCTGGGCTACACCTTC
CSASDRGLGYTF
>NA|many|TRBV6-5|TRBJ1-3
TGTGCCAGCAGTTCCAGGGGCACTGGAAACACCATATATTTT
CASSSRGTGNTIYF
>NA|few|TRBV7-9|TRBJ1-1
TGTGCCAGCAGCTTATCGGGGGGAGTACGAACTGAAGCTTTCTTT
CASSLSGGVRTEAFF
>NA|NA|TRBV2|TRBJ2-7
TGTGCCAGCAGTGAAGCGCTCGTGGGTCTCGACGAGCAGTACTTC
CASSEALVGLDEQYF
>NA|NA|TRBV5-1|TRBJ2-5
TGCGCCAGCAGCCTTATGGTGGGGCAAGAGACCCAGTACTTC
CASSLMVGQETQYF
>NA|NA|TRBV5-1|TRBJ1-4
TGCGCCAGCAGCACGGGGGAGTCTAATGAAAAACTGTTTTTT
CASSTGESNEKLFF
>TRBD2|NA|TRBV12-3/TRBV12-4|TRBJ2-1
TGTGCCAGCAGTTTTGTTCTTGGGACTAGCGGGAGGGTCGGGAATGAGCAGTTCTTC
CASSFVLGTSGRVGNEQFF
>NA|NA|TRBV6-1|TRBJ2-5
TGTGCCAGCAGTAGGACCGGGCGGGAGACCCAGTACTTC
CASSRTGRETQYF
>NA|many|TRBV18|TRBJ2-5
TGTGCCAGCTCCGCGACCCAAGAGACCCAGTACTTC
CASSATQETQYF
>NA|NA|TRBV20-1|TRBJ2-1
TGCAGTGCTAGGGACAGAGACGCCGTTTGGGACAATGAGCAGTTCTTC
CSARDRDAVWDNEQFF
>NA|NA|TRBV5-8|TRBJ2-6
TGTGCCAGCAGCTTGAGTGGTAGCGAGCTCAACGTCCTGACTTTC
CASSLSGSELNVLTF
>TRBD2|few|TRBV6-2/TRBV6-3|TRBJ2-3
TGTGCCAGCAGTTATCCCCTAGCGGATCTCCGTACGCAGTATTTT
CASSYPLADLRTQYF